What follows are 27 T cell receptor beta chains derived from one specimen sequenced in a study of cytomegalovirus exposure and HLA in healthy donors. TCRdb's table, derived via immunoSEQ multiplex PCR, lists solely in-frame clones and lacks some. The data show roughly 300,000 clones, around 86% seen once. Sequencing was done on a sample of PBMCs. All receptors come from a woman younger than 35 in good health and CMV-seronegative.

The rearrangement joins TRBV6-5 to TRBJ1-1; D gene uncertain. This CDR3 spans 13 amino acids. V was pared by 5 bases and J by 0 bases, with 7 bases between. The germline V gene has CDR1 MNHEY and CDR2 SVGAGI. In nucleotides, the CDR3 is TGTGCCAGCAGTAAACAGATGAACACTGAAGCTTTCTTT. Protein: CASSKQMNTEAFF.

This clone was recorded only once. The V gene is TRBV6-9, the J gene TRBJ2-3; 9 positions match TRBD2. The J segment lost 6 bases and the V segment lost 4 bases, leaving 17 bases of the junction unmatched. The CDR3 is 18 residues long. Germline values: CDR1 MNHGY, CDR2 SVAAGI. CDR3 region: CASSFRVAAGGGGDTQYF. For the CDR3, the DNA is TGTGCCAGCAGTTTTCGGGTCGCAGCGGGAGGAGGGGGGGATACGCAGTATTTT.

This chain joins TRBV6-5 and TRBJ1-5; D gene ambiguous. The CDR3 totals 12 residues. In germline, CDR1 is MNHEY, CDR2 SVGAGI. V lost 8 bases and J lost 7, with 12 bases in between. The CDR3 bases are TGTGCCAGCGGACTTACCAGGCAGCCCCAGCATTTT. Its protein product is CASGLTRQPQHF.

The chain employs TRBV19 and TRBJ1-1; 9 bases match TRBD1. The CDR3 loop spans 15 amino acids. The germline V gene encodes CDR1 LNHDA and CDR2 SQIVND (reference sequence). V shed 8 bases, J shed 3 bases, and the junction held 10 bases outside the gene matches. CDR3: CASDPGQGTYTEAFF. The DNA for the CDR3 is TGTGCCAGTGACCCGGGACAGGGTACGTACACTGAAGCTTTCTTT.

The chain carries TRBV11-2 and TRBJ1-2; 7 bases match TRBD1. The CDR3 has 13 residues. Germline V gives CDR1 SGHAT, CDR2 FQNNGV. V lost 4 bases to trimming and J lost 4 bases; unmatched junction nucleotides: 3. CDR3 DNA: TGTGCCAGCAGCTCCGACAGGGTCTATGGCTACACCTTC. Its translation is CASSSDRVYGYTF.

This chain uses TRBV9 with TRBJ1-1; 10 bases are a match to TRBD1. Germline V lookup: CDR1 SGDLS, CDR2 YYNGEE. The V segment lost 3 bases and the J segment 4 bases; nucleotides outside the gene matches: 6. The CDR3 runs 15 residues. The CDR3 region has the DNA TGTGCCAGCAGCGCCGGACAGGGGGTTGGCACTGAAGCTTTCTTT. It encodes CASSAGQGVGTEAFF.

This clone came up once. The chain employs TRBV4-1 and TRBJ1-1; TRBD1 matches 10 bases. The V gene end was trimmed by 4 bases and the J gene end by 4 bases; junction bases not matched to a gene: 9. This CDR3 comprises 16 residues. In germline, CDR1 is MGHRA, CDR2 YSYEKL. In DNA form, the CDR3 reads TGCGCCAGCAGCCCGGGACAGGGGATAAGGGCCACTGAAGCTTTCTTT. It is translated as CASSPGQGIRATEAFF.

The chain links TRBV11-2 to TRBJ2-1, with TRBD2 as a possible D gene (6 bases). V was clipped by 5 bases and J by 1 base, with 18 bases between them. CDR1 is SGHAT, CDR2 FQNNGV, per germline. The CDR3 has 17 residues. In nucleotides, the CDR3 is TGTGCCAGCAGCCACAGTCAGCGGGTTGCATCCTACAATGAGCAGTTCTTC. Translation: CASSHSQRVASYNEQFF.

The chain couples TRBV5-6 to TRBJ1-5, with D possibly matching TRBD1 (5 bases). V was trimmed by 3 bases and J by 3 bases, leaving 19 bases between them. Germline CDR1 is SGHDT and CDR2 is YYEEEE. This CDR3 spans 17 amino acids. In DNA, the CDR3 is TGTGCCAGCAGCTCGGCTTCAGGGAGGATACCCAATCAGCCCCAGCATTTT. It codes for CASSSASGRIPNQPQHF.

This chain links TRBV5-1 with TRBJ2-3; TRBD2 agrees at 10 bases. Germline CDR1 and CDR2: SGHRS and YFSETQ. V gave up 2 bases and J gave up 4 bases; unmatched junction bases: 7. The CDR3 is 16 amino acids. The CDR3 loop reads CASSFGVLAGADTQYF. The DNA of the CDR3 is TGCGCCAGCAGCTTCGGGGTGCTAGCGGGAGCAGATACGCAGTATTTT. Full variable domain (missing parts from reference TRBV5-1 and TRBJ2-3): KAGVTQTPRYLIKTRGQQVTLSCSPISGHRSVSWYQQTPGQGLQFLFEYFSETQRNKGNFPGRFSGRQFSNSRSEMNVSTLELGDSALYLCASSFGVLAGADTQYFGPGTRLTVL.

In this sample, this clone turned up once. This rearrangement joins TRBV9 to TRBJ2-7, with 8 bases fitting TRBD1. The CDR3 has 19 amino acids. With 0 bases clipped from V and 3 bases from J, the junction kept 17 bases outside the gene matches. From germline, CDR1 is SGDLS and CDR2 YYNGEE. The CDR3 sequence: CASSVVSRQGLDGGYEQYF. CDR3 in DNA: TGTGCCAGCAGCGTAGTATCGAGACAGGGGCTTGACGGTGGCTACGAGCAGTACTTC.

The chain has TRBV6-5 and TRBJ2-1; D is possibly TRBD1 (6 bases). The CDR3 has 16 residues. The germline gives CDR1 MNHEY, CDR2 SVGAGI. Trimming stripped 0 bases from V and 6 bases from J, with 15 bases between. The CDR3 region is CASSYSGQILGNEQFF. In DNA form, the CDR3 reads TGTGCCAGCAGTTACTCCGGACAGATCCTGGGCAATGAGCAGTTCTTC.

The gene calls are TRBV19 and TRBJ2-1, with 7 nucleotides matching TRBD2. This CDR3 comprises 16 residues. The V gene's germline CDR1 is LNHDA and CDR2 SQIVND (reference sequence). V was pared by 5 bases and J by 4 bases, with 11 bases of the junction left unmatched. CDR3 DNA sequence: TGTGCCAGTAGTTCACGAACGACTAGCCTGTACAATGAGCAGTTCTTC. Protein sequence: CASSSRTTSLYNEQFF.

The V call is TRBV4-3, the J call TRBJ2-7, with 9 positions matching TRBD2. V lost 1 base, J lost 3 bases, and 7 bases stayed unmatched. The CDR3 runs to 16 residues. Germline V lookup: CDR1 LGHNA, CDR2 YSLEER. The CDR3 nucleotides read TGCGCCAGCAGCCAAGTAGTGCCTAGCGGGATCTACGAGCAGTACTTC. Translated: CASSQVVPSGIYEQYF.

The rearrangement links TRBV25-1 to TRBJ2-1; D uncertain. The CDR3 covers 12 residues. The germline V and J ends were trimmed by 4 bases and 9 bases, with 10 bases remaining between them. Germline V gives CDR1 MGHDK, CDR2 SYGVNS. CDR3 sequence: CASSGTIVEQFF. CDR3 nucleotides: TGTGCCAGCAGTGGAACCATAGTTGAGCAGTTCTTC.

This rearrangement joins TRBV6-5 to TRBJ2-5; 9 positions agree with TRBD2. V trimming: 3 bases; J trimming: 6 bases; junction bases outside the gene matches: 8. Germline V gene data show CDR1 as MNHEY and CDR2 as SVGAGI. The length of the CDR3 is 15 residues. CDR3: CASSYGSGSMKTQYF. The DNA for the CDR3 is TGTGCCAGCAGTTATGGTAGCGGGAGTATGAAGACCCAGTACTTC.

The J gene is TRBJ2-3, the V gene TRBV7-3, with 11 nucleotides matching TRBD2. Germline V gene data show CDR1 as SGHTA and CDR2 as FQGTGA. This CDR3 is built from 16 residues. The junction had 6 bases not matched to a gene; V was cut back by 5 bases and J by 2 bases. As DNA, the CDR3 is TGTGCCAGCAGCGTAGGGACTAGCGGCCCCACAGATACGCAGTATTTT. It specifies CASSVGTSGPTDTQYF.

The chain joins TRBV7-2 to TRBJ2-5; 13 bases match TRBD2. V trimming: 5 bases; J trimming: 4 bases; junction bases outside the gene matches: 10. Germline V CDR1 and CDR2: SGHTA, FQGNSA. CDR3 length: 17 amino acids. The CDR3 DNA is TGTGCCAGCAGCGTAGGACTAGCGGGAGTTTCGGGAGAGACCCAGTACTTC. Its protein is CASSVGLAGVSGETQYF.

Here the CDR3 reads CASKAGPAYEQYF. The CDR3 DNA is TGTGCCAGCAAGGCGGGGCCCGCCTACGAGCAGTACTTC. V is TRBV2 and J is TRBJ2-7; weak D call: TRBD2 (6 bases). Deletions cut 7 bases from V and 2 bases from J, with 12 bases between. The CDR3 covers 13 residues. Germline lookup yields CDR1 SNHLY and CDR2 FYNNEI. The whole variable domain, filled in from reference TRBV2 and TRBJ2-7, reads EPEVTQTPSHQVTQMGQEVILRCVPISNHLYFYWYRQILGQKVEFLVSFYNNEISEKSEIFDDQFSVERPDGSNFTLKIRSTKLEDSAMYFCASKAGPAYEQYFGPGTRLTVT.

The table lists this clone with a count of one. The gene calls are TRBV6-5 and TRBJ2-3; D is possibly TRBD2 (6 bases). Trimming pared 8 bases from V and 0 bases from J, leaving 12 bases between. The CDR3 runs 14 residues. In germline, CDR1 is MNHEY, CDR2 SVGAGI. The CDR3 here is CASHGGLSTDTQYF. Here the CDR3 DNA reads TGTGCCAGCCACGGCGGACTAAGCACAGATACGCAGTATTTT.

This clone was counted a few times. CDR3 sequence reads: CASSPLGWGGTSYEQYF. CDR3 DNA: TGCGCCAGCAGCCCCTTGGGATGGGGGGGCACATCCTACGAGCAGTACTTC. V usage is TRBV4-1 and J usage is TRBJ2-7; weak D call: TRBD2 (7 bases). CDR1 and CDR2 (germline): MGHRA, YSYEKL. This CDR3 comprises 17 residues. The V gene lost 4 bases and the J gene lost 1 base, with 20 bases spanning the gap.

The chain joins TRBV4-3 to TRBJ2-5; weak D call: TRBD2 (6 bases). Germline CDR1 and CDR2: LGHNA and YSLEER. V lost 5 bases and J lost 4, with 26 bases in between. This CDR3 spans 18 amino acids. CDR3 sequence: CASSFTVPRGGGLETQYF. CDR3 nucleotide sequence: TGCGCCAGCAGCTTCACTGTTCCCCGGGGTGGGGGACTAGAGACCCAGTACTTC.

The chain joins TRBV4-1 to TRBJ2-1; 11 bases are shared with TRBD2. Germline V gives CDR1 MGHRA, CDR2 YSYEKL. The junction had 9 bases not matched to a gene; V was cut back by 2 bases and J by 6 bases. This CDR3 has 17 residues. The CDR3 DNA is TGCGCCAGCAGCCAATCTTCCGGGACTAGCGGAGTCAATGAGCAGTTCTTC. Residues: CASSQSSGTSGVNEQFF.

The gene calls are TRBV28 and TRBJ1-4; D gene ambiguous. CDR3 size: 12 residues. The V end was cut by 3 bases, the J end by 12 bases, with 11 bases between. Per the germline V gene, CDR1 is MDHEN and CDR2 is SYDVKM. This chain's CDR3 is CASSLRGKELFF. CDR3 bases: TGTGCCAGCAGTTTGCGGGGAAAAGAACTGTTTTTT.

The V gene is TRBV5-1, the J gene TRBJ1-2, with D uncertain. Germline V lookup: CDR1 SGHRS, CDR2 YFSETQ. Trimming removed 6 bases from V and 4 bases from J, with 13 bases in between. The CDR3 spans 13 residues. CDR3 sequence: CASTPGSGYGYTF. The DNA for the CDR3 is TGCGCCAGCACCCCGGGTAGCGGCTATGGCTACACCTTC.

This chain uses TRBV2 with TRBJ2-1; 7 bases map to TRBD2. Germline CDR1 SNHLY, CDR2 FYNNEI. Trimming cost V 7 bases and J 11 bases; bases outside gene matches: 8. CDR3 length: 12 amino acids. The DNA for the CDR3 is TGTGCCAGCACCCAGGGAGGGAACCAGCAGTTCTTC. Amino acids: CASTQGGNQQFF.

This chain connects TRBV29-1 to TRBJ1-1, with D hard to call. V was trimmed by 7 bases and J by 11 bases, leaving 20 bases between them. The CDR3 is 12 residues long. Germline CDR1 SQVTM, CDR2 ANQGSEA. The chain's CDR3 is CSALAGGRKAFF. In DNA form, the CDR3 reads TGCAGCGCCCTAGCGGGAGGACGGAAGGCTTTCTTT.